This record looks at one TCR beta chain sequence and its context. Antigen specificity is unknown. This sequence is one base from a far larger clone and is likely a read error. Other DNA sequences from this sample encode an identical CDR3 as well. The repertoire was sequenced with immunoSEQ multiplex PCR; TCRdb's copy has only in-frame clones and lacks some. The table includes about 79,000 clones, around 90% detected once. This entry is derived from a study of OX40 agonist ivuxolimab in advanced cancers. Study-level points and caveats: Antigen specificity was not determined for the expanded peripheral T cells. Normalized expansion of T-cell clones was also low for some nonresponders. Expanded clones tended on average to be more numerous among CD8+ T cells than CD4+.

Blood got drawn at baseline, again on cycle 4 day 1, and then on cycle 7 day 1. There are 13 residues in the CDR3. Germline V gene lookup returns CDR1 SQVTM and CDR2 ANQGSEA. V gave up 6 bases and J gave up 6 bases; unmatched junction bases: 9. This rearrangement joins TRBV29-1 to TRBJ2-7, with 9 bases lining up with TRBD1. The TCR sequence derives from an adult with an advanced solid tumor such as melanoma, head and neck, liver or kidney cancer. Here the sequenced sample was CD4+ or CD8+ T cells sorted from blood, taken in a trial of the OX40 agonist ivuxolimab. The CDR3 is CSVVPGQGGEQYF. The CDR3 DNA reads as TGCAGCGTCGTCCCGGGACAGGGCGGCGAGCAGTACTTC.